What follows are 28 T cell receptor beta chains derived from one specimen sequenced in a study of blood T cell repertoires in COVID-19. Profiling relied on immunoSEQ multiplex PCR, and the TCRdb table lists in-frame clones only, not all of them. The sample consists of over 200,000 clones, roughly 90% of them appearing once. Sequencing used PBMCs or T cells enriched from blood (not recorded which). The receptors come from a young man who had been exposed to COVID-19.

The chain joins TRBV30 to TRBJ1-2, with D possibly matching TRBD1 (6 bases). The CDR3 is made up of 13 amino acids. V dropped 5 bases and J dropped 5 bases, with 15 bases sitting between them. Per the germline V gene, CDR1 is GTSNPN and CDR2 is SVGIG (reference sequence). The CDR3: CAWLRGAVYGYTF. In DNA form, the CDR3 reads TGTGCCTGGCTCCGGGGGGCCGTGTATGGCTACACCTTC.

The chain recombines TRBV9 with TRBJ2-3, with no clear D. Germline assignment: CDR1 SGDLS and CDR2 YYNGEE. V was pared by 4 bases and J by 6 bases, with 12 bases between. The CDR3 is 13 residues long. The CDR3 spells CASSPSSPDTQYF. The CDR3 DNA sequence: TGTGCCAGCAGCCCCTCTAGTCCGGATACGCAGTATTTT.

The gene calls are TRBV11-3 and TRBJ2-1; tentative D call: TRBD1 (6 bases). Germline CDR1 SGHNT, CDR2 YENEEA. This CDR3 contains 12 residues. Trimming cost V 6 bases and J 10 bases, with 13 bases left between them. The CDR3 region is CASSPQGSEQFF. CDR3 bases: TGTGCCAGCAGTCCACAGGGTAGCGAGCAGTTCTTC.

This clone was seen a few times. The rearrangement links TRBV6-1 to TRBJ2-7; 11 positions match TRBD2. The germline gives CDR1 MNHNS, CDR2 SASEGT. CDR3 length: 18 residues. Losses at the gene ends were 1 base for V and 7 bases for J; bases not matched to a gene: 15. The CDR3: CASSEVALLAGVDQEQYF. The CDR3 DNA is TGTGCCAGCAGTGAAGTAGCCTTACTAGCGGGGGTAGATCAAGAGCAGTACTTC.

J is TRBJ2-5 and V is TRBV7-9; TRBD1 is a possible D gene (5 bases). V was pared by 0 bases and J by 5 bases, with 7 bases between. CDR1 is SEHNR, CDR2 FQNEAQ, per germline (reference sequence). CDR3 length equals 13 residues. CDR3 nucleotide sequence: TGTGCCAGCAGCTTAGCTAAGGGGGAGACCCAGTACTTC. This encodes CASSLAKGETQYF. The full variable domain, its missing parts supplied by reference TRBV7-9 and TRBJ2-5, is DTGVSQNPRHKITKRGQNVTFRCDPISEHNRLYWYRQTLGQGPEFLTYFQNEAQLEKSRLLSDRFSAERPKGSFSTLEIQRTEQGDSAMYLCASSLAKGETQYFGPGTRLLVL.

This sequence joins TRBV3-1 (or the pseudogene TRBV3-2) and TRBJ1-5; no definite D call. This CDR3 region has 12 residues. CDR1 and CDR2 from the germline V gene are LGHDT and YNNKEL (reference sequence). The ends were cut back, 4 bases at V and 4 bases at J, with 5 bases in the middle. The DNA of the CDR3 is TGTGCCAGCAGCCGTCTAAATCAGCCCCAGCATTTT. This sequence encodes CASSRLNQPQHF.

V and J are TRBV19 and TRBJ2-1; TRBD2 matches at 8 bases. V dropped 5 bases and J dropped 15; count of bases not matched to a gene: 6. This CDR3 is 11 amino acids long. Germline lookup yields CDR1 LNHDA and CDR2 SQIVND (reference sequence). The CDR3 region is CASSAGLGPFF. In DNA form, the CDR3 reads TGTGCCAGTAGTGCGGGACTAGGACCGTTCTTC. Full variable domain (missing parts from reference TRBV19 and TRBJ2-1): DGGITQSPKYLFRKEGQNVTLSCEQNLNHDAMYWYRQDPGQGLRLIYYSQIVNDFQKGDIAEGYSVSREKKESFPLTVTSAQKNPTAFYLCASSAGLGPFFGPGTRLTVL.

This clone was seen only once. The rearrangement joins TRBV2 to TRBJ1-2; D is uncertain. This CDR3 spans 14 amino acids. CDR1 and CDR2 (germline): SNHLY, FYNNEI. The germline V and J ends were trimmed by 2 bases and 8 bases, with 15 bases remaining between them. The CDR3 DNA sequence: TGTGCCAGCAGTGAATTGGGCCAGTTCTACGGCTACACCTTC. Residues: CASSELGQFYGYTF. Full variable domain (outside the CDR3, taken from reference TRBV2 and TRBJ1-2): EPEVTQTPSHQVTQMGQEVILRCVPISNHLYFYWYRQILGQKVEFLVSFYNNEISEKSEIFDDQFSVERPDGSNFTLKIRSTKLEDSAMYFCASSELGQFYGYTFGSGTRLTVV.

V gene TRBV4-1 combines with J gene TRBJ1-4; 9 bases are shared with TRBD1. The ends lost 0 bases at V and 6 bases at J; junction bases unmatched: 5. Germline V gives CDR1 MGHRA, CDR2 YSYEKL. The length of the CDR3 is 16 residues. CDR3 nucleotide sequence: TGCGCCAGCAGCCAAGAGGGGACAGGGAGTGATGAAAAACTGTTTTTT. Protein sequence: CASSQEGTGSDEKLFF.

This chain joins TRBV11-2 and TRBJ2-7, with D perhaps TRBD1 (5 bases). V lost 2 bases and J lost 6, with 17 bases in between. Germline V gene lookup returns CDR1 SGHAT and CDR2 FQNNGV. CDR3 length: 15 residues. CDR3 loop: CASSLFLWGSREQYF. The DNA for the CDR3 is TGTGCCAGCAGCTTATTTTTATGGGGCAGTCGCGAGCAGTACTTC.

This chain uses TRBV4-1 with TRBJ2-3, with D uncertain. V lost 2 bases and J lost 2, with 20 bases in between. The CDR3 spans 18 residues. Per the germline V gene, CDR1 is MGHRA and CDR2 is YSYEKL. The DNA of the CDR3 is TGCGCCAGCAGCCAACCCCCTGTAATAGCAAGGATCACAGATACGCAGTATTTT. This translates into CASSQPPVIARITDTQYF.

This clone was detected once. The CDR3 region is CASSPGQFFATNEKLFF. The CDR3 DNA sequence: TGTGCCAGCAGCCCGGGACAGTTTTTTGCAACTAATGAAAAACTGTTTTTT. The V call is TRBV3-1 (or the pseudogene TRBV3-2), the J call TRBJ1-4; 7 bases agree with TRBD1. Germline-derived CDR1 and CDR2 are LGHDT and YNNKEL (reference sequence). Trimming cost V 4 bases and J 0 bases; bases outside gene matches: 8. The CDR3 is 17 amino acids.

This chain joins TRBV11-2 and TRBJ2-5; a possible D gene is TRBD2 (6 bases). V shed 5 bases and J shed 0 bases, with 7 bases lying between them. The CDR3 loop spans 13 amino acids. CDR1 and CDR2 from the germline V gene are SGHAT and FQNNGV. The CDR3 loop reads CASSRGNQETQYF. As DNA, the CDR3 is TGTGCCAGCAGCCGGGGGAACCAAGAGACCCAGTACTTC.

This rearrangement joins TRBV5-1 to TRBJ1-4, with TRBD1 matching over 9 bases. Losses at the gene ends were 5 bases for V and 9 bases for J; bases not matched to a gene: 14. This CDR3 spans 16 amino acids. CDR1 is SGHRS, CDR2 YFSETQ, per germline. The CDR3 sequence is CASSTGWTGEVKKLFF. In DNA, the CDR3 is TGCGCCAGCAGTACTGGCTGGACAGGGGAGGTTAAAAAACTGTTTTTT.

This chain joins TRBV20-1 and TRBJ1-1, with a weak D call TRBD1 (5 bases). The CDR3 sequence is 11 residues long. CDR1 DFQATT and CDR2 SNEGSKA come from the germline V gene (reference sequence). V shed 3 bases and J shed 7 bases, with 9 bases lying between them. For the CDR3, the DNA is TGCAGTGCTAGTGAACAGGTTGAAGCTTTCTTT. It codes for CSASEQVEAFF.

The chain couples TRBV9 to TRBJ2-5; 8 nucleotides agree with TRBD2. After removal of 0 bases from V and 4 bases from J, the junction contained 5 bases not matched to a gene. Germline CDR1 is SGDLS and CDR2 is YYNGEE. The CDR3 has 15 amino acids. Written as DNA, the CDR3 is TGTGCCAGCAGCGTAGCGGGGGGGAGGGGAGAGACCCAGTACTTC. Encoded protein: CASSVAGGRGETQYF.

CDR3 sequence reads: CATSRQTGSHSGNTIYF. The CDR3 DNA reads as TGTGCCACCAGCAGGCAAACAGGTTCCCACTCTGGAAACACCATATATTTT. The rearrangement links TRBV15 to TRBJ1-3; D perhaps matches TRBD1 (5 bases). Germline V gene lookup returns CDR1 LNHNV and CDR2 YYDKDF (reference sequence). The CDR3 contains 17 residues. Trimming took off 3 bases at V and 0 bases at J, with 15 bases between the two ends.

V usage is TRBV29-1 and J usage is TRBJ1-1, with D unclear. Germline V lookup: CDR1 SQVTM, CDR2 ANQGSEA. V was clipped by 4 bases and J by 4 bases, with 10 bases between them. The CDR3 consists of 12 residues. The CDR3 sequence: CSVGGIGTEAFF. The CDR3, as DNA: TGCAGCGTTGGAGGGATAGGCACTGAAGCTTTCTTT.

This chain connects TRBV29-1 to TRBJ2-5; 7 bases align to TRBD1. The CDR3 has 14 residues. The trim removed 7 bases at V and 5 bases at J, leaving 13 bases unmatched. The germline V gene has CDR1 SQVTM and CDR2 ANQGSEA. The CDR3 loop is CSARDSSRGETQYF. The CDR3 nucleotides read TGCAGCGCTAGGGACAGCTCTCGGGGTGAGACCCAGTACTTC. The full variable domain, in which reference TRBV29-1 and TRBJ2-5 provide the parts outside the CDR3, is SAVISQKPSRDICQRGTSLTIQCQVDSQVTMMFWYRQQPGQSLTLIATANQGSEATYESGFVIDKFPISRPNLTFSTLTVSNMSPEDSSIYLCSARDSSRGETQYFGPGTRLLVL.

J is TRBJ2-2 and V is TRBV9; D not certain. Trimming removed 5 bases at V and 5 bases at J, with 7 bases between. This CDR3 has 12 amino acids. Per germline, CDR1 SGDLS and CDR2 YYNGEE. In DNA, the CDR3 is TGTGCCAGCAGTGAGACTACCGGGGAGCTGTTTTTT. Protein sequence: CASSETTGELFF.

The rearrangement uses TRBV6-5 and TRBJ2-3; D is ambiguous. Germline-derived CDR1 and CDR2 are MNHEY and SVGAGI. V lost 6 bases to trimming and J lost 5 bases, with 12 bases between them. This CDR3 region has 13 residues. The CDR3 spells CASRTTVVDTQYF. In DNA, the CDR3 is TGTGCCAGCAGGACGACTGTGGTAGATACGCAGTATTTT.

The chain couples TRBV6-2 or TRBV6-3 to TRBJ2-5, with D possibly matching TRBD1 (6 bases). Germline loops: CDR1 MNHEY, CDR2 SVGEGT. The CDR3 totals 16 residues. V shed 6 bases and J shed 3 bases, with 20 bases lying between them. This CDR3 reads CASSLRDKFKKETQYF. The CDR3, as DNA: TGTGCCAGCAGCCTCCGGGACAAATTCAAAAAAGAGACCCAGTACTTC.

The CDR3 bases are TGTGCCAGCAGCCCTAGCGGGGGGGCCAATGAGCAGTTCTTC. This translates into CASSPSGGANEQFF. The chain is built from TRBV27 and TRBJ2-1; 12 positions agree with TRBD2. This CDR3 is built from 14 residues. Germline trimming cut 6 bases from V and 6 bases from J; bases unmatched to any gene: 3. Germline CDR1 MNHEY, CDR2 SMNVEV (reference sequence).

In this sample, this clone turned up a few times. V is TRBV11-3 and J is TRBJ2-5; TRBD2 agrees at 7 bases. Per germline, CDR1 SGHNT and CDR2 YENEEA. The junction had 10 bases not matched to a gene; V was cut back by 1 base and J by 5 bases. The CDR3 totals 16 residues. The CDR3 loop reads CASSLGASGEGETQYF. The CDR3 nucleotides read TGTGCCAGCAGCTTAGGTGCCAGCGGGGAAGGGGAGACCCAGTACTTC.

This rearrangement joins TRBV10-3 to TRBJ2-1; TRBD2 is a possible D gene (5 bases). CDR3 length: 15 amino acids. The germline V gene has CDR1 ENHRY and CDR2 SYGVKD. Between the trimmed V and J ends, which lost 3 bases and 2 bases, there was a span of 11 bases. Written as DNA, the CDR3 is TGTGCCATCAGTGATAGGGAGTACCCCTACAATGAGCAGTTCTTC. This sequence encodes CAISDREYPYNEQFF.

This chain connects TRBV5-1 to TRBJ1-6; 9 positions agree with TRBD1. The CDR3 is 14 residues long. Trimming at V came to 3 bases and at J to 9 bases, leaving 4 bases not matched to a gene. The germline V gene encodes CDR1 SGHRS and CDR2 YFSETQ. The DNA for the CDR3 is TGCGCCAGCAGCTGGACAGGGGTTCTTTCACCCCTCCACTTT. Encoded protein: CASSWTGVLSPLHF.

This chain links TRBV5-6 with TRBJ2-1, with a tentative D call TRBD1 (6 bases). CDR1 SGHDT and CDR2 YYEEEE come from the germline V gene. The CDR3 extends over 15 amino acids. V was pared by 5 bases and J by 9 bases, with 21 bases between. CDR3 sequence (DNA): TGTGCCAGCAGTTCCCCCTTCAGCCGGGACATTGAGCAGTTCTTC. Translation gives CASSSPFSRDIEQFF.

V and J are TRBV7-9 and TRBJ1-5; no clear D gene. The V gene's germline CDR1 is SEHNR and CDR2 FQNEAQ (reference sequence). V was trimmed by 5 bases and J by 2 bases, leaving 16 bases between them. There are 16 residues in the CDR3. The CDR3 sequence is CASSGGVGSGNQPQHF. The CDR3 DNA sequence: TGTGCCAGCAGCGGCGGGGTAGGATCTGGCAATCAGCCCCAGCATTTT.